This entry lists 8 T cell receptor beta chains sequenced from one sample in a study of cytomegalovirus exposure and HLA in healthy donors. It was with 60 Vbeta and 13 Jbeta primers that the PCR ran. Assay used: immunoSEQ multiplex PCR; TCRdb lists only in-frame clones, some missing. Of 150,000 to 200,000 clones listed, about 71% were seen once; the top ten hold 2.5% to 3.5%. Sequencing input: PBMCs. The receptor set was obtained from a woman aged 35 to 49 in good health and CMV-seropositive.

This chain connects TRBV6-5 to TRBJ2-7; possibly TRBD1 for D (5 bases). V was shortened by 3 bases and J by 1 base, with 13 bases between the two germline ends. The germline V gene encodes CDR1 MNHEY and CDR2 SVGAGI. The CDR3 is 15 amino acids. As DNA, the CDR3 is TGTGCCAGCAGTTATGCGCAGGGCCCGTCCTACGAGCAGTACTTC. As protein: CASSYAQGPSYEQYF.

This clone showed up just a few times. The chain employs TRBV7-3 and TRBJ2-5; D may be TRBD1 (6 bases). The germline CDR1 and CDR2 sequences are SGHTA and FQGTGA. The V gene lost 8 bases and the J gene lost 4 bases, with 17 bases spanning the gap. The CDR3 is made up of 14 amino acids. In nucleotides, the CDR3 is TGTGCCAGCCCCCGCCGCCTAGGGGGAGAGACCCAGTACTTC. It specifies CASPRRLGGETQYF.

This clone was counted only a few times. CDR3 sequence (DNA): TGTGCCAGCAGCCAAGAACAGGGGGCGTCGACCTACGAGCAGTACTTC. Encoded protein: CASSQEQGASTYEQYF. The rearrangement links TRBV4-2 to TRBJ2-7; 9 bases line up with TRBD1. The trim removed 0 bases at V and 2 bases at J, leaving 5 bases unmatched. Germline V gene sequence: CDR1 LGHNA, CDR2 YNFKEQ. There are 16 residues in the CDR3.

The V and J genes are TRBV28 and TRBJ2-2, with D possibly being TRBD2 (5 bases). This CDR3 contains 18 residues. Deletions cut 4 bases from V and 0 bases from J, with 18 bases between. CDR1 and CDR2 from the germline V gene are MDHEN and SYDVKM. CDR3 amino acids: CASSSLLSTRANTGELFF. The CDR3 DNA is TGTGCCAGCAGTTCCTTACTCTCAACTAGGGCGAACACCGGGGAGCTGTTTTTT.

On this clone itself: The junction departs from the called germline gene at one end, perhaps through a read error. The chain recombines TRBV7-7 with TRBJ2-5; D remains ambiguous. The germline gives CDR1 SSHAT, CDR2 FNYEAQ (reference sequence). The length of the CDR3 is 13 residues. CDR3 DNA sequence: TGTGCTAGCAGCTTACAGTTTCAAGAGACCCAGTACTTC. Translating it yields CASSLQFQETQYF.

Details on this clone: An end of the junction differs from the germline gene, which may be a read error. V and J are TRBV27 and TRBJ1-1, with 7 positions matching TRBD1. This CDR3 comprises 18 residues. The V gene's germline CDR1 is MNHEY and CDR2 SMNVEV (reference sequence). The CDR3 here is CASSPRDSRWPVTIEVFF. CDR3 bases: TGTGCCAGCAGTCCACGGGACAGTCGGTGGCCGGTTACTATTGAAGTTTTCTTT.

The chain couples TRBV5-6 to TRBJ1-6; perhaps TRBD1 as D (5 bases). Germline loops: CDR1 SGHDT, CDR2 YYEEEE. The V end was cut by 0 bases, the J end by 6 bases, with 10 bases between. The CDR3 totals 15 residues. In DNA, the CDR3 is TGTGCCAGCAGCTTGGAAGGGAGGGGTAATTCACCCCTCCACTTT. This translates into CASSLEGRGNSPLHF.

The rearrangement uses TRBV6-1 and TRBJ2-3; TRBD1 matches at 9 bases. The CDR3 sequence is 14 residues long. Trimming cost V 6 bases and J 1 base; bases outside gene matches: 2. The germline V gene has CDR1 MNHNS and CDR2 SASEGT. The CDR3 nucleotides are TGTGCCAGCAGAACAGGGGGCCGCACAGATACGCAGTATTTT. Protein sequence: CASRTGGRTDTQYF.